The clone carrying this T cell receptor beta chain was observed at least ten times. The antigen is unknown. CDR1 SEHNR and CDR2 FQNEAQ come from the germline V gene (reference sequence). V lost 1 base to trimming and J lost 3 bases; unmatched junction nucleotides: 15. The CDR3 sequence is 19 residues long. These data belong to a study of T-cell memory formation after mild COVID-19. Study summary: TCR clusters showed largely donor specificity. Study-wide results and limits: Pre-infection memory carried some responding clones, suggesting that cross-reactive memory joined. Contracting CD8+ clones were enriched in EMRA, CD4+ mainly in CM and EM. CD4/CD8 balance held among clones contracting day 15 to 85, and later expanders leaned CD4+.

Via MiXCR, TCRdb re-called the 5' RACE reads, giving one row per CDR3 protein. Of about 49,000 distinct CDR3 sequences in the sample, about 7.3% were seen once. Sequenced material: PBMCs or a T cell subset sorted from them (not recorded which). This clonotype originated in a man between 18 and 29 years old who had mild COVID-19 (a few samples of this study predate the infection). Cell type and time point are not known. The chain uses TRBV7-9 and TRBJ2-5; TRBD2 aligns across 9 bases. In nucleotides, the CDR3 is TGTGCCAGCAGCTTAGTGGAAGCGGGGGGCAGGGCGTCAAAAGAGACCCAGTACTTC. Translated, it gives CASSLVEAGGRASKETQYF.